Described below is a single TCR beta chain sequence and its context. The data belong to a study of T cell changes during pregnancy in multiple sclerosis. CDR1 is SGHRS and CDR2 is YFSETQ in the germline V gene. Losses at the gene ends were 6 bases for V and 5 bases for J; bases not matched to a gene: 11. The CDR3 is 14 amino acids. TCRdb keeps only in-frame clones here, not all; method: immunoSEQ multiplex PCR. The data hold 65,000 to 85,000 clones, with 90% to 95% observed a single time. This TCR derives from a female donor with multiple sclerosis, enrolled in a pregnancy study. The J gene is TRBJ2-7, the V gene TRBV5-1; 7 bases map to TRBD1. This material consisted of peripheral blood, taken in the second trimester of pregnancy. The CDR3 DNA sequence: TGCGCCAGCAACCGAGATACAGGGGTCGACGAGCAGTACTTC. This gives the protein CASNRDTGVDEQYF.